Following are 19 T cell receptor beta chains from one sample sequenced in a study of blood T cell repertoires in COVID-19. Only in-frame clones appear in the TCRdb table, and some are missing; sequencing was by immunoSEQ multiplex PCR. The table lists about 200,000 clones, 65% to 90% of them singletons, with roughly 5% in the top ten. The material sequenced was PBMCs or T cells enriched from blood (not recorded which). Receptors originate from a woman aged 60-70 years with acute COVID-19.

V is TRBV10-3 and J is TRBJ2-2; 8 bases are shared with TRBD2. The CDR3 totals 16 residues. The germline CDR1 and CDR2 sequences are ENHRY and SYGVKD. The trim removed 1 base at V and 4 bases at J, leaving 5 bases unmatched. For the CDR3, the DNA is TGTGCCATCAGTGAGTGGCTAGCGGGTTCCACCGGGGAGCTGTTTTTT. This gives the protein CAISEWLAGSTGELFF.

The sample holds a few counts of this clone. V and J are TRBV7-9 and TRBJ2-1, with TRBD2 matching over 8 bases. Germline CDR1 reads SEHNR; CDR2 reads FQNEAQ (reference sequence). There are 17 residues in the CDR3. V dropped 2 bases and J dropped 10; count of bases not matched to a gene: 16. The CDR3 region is CASSLPLAAGVPYEQFF. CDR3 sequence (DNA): TGTGCCAGCAGCTTACCCCTGGCAGCGGGGGTCCCTTACGAGCAGTTCTTC.

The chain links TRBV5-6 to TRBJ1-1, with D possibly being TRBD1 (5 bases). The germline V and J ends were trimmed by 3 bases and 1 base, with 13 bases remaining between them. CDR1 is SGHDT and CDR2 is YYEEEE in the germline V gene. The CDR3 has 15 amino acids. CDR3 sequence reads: CASSSPTQGNTEAFF. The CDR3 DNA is TGTGCCAGCAGCTCGCCCACTCAGGGGAACACTGAAGCTTTCTTT. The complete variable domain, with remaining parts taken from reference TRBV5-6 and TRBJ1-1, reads DAGVTQSPTHLIKTRGQQVTLRCSPKSGHDTVSWYQQALGQGPQFIFQYYEEEERQRGNFPDRFSGHQFPNYSSELNVNALLLGDSALYLCASSSPTQGNTEAFFGQGTRLTVV.

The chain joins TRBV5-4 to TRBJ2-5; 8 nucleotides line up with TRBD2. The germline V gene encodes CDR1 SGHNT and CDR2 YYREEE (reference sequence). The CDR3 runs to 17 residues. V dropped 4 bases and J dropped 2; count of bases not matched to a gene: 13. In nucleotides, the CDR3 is TGTGCCAGCAGCGCATTAAAGGCGGGAGGAGGGCAAGAGACCCAGTACTTC. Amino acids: CASSALKAGGGQETQYF.

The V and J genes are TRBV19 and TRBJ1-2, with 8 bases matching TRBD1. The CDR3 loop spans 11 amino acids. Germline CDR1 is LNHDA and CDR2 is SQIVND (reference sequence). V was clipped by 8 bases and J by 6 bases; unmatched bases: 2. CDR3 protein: CASQTGDGYTF. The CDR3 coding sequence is TGTGCCAGTCAGACAGGGGATGGCTACACCTTC.

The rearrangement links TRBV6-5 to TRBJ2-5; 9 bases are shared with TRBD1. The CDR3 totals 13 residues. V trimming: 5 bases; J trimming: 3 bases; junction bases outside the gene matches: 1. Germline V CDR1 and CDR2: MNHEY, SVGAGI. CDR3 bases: TGTGCCAGCAGTCGGGACAGGGAAGAGACCCAGTACTTC. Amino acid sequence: CASSRDREETQYF.

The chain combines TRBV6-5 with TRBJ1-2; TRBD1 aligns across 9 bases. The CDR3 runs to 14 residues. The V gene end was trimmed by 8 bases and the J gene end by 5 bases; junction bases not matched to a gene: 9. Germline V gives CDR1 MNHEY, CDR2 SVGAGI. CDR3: CASASGQGRYGYTF. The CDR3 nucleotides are TGTGCCAGCGCTTCAGGACAGGGGAGGTATGGCTACACCTTC.

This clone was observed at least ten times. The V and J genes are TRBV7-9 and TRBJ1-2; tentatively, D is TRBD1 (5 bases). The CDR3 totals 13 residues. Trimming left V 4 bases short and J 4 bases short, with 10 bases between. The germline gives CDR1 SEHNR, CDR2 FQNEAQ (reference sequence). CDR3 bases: TGTGCCAGCAGCTCCTCCGGGGGCTATGGCTACACCTTC. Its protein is CASSSSGGYGYTF.

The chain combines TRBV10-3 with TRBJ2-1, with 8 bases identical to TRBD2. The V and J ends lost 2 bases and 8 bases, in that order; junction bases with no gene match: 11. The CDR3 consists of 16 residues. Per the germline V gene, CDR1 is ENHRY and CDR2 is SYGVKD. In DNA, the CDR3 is TGTGCCATCAGTGAGGGGCTAGCGGGTGTTTCCCATGAGCAGTTCTTC. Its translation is CAISEGLAGVSHEQFF.

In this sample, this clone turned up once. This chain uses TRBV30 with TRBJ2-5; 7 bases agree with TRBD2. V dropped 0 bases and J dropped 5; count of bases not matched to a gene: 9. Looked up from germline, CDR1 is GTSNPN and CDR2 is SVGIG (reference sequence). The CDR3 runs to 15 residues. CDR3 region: CAWSVQAGVRETQYF. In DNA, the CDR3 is TGTGCCTGGAGTGTACAGGCGGGGGTCCGGGAGACCCAGTACTTC.

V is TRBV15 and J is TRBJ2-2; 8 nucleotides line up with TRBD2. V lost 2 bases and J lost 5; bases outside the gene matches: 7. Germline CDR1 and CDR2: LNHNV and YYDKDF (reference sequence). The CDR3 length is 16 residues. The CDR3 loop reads CATSRRLAISTGELFF. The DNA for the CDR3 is TGTGCCACCAGCAGAAGACTAGCGATTAGTACCGGGGAGCTGTTTTTT.

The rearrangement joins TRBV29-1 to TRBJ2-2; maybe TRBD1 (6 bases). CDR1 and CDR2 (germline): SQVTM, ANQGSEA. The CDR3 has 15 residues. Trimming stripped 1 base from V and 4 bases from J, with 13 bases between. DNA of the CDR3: TGCAGCGTTGAAGGATTCAGGGGCGCCACCGGGGAGCTGTTTTTT. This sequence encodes CSVEGFRGATGELFF.

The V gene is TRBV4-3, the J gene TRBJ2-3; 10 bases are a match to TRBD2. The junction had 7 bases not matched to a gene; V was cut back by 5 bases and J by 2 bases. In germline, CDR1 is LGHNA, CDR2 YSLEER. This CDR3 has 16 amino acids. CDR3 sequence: CASSSGTSVNTDTQYF. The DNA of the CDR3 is TGCGCCAGCAGCTCCGGGACTAGCGTGAACACAGATACGCAGTATTTT.

The CDR3: CASTLADANQPQHF. In DNA, the CDR3 is TGTGCCAGCACCTTAGCAGATGCCAATCAGCCCCAGCATTTT. This sequence joins TRBV6-5 and TRBJ1-5; D is uncertain. Trimming took 7 bases from V and 3 from J, leaving 13 bases between them. The CDR3 has 14 residues. Germline values: CDR1 MNHEY, CDR2 SVGAGI.

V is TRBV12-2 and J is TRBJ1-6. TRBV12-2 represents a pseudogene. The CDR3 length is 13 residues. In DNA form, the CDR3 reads TGTGCAAGTCGCATGCGGGATAATTCACCCCTCCACTTT. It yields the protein CASRMRDNSPLHF.

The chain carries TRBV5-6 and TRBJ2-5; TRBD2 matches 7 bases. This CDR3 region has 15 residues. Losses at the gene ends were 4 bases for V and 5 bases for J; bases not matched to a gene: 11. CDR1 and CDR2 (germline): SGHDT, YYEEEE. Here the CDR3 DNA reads TGTGCCAGCAGCCCTGGACTAGTCTCGTCGGAGACCCAGTACTTC. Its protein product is CASSPGLVSSETQYF. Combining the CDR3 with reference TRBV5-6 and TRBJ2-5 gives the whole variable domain DAGVTQSPTHLIKTRGQQVTLRCSPKSGHDTVSWYQQALGQGPQFIFQYYEEEERQRGNFPDRFSGHQFPNYSSELNVNALLLGDSALYLCASSPGLVSSETQYFGPGTRLLVL.

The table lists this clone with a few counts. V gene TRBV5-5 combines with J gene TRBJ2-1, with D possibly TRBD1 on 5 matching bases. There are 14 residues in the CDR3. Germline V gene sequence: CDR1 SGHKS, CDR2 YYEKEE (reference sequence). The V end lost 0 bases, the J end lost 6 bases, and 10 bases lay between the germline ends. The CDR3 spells CASSLGPGPNEQFF. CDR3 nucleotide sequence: TGTGCCAGCAGCTTGGGTCCAGGGCCCAATGAGCAGTTCTTC.

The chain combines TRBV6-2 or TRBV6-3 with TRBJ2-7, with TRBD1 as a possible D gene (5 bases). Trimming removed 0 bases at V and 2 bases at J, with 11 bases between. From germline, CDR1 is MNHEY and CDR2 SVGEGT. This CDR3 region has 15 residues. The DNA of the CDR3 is TGTGCCAGCAGTTACTCACCAAGGACAACCTACGAGCAGTACGTC. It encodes CASSYSPRTTYEQYV.

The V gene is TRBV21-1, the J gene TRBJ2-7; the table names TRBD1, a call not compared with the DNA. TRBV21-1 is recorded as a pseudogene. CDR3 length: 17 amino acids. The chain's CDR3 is CASSPRQGRPPHYEQYF. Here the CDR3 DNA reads TGTGCCAGCAGTCCCCGCCAGGGGCGTCCCCCCCACTACGAGCAGTACTTC.